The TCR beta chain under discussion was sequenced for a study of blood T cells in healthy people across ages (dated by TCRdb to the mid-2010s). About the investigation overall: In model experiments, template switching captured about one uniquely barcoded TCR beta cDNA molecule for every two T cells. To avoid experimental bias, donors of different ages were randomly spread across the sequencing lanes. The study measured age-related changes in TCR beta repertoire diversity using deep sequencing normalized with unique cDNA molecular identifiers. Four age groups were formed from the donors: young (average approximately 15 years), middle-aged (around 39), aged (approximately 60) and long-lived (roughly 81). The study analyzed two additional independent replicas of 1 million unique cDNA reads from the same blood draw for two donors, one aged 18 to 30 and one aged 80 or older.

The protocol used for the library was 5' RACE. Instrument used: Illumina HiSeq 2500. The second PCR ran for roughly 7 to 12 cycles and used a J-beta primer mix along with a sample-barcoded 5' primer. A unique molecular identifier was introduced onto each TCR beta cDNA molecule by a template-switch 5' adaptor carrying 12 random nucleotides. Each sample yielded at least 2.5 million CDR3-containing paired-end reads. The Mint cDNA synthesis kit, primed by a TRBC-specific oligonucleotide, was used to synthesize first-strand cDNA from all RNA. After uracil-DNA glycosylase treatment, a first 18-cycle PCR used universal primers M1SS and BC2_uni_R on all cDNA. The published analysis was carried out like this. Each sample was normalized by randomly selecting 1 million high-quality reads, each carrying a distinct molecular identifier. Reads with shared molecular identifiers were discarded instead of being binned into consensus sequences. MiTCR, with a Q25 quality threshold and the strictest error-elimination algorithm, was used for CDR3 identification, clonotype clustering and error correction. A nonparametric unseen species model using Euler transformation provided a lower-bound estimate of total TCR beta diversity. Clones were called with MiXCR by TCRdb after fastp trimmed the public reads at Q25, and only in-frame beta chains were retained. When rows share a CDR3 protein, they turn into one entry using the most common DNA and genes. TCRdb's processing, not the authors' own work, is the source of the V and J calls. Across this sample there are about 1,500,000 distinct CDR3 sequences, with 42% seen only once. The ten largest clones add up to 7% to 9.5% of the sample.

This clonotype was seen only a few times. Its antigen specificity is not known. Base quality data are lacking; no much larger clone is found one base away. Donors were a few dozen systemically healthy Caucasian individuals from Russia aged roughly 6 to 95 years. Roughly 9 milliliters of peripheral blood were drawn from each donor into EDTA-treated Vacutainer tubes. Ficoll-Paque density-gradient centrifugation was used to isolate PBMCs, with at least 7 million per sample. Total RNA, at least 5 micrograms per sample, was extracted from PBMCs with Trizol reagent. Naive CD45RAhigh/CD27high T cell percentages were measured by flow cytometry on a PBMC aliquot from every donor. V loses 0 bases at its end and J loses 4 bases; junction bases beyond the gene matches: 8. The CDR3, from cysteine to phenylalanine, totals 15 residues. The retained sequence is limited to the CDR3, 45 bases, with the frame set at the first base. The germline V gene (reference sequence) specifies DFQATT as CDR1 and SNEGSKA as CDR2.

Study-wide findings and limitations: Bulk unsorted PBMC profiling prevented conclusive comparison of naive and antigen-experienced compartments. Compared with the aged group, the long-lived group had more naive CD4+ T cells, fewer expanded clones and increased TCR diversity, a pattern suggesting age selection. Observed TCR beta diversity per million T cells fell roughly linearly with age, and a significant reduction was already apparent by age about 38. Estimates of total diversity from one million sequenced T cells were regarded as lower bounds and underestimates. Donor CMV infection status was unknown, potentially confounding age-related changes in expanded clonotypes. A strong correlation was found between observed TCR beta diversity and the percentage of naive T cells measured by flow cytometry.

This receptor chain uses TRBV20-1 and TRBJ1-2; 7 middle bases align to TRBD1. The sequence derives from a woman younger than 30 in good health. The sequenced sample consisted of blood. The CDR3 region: CSARDNRGVGYGYTF. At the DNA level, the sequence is TGCAGTGCTAGAGACAACAGGGGAGTGGGCTATGGCTACACCTTC.